The 30 T cell receptor beta chains listed next were all sequenced from one sample in a study of shared clonotypes between healthy human individuals. The method was immunoSEQ multiplex PCR; TCRdb's version includes in-frame clones alone and lacks a portion of them. The sample shows around 500,000 clones, roughly 80% of them seen only once. Material for sequencing was PBMCs. These TCRs come from a middle-aged woman in good health. Some clones in this sample may be carry-over from other donors' samples.

As regards this clone: With only one base between it and a far larger clone, this is likely a read error. Other DNA sequences in this specimen translate into the identical CDR3. The DNA for the CDR3 is TGTGCCAGCAGCTGGACTAGCGGACACGCTAGCACAGATACGCAGTATTTT. Translating gives CASSWTSGHASTDTQYF. The chain carries TRBV5-6 and TRBJ2-3, with 10 positions matching TRBD2. V lost 3 bases and J lost 0; bases outside the gene matches: 7. CDR3 size: 17 residues. The germline V gene has CDR1 SGHDT and CDR2 YYEEEE.

J is TRBJ2-1 and V is TRBV13; no definite D call. The V end was cut by 2 bases, the J end by 9 bases, with 8 bases between. Germline V gives CDR1 PRHDT, CDR2 FYEKMQ (reference sequence). The CDR3 runs to 12 residues. As DNA, the CDR3 is TGTGCCAGCAGCTTAAAAGGTGGTGAGCAGTTCTTC. This encodes CASSLKGGEQFF.

This chain joins TRBV2 and TRBJ2-2; D is unresolved. Trimming cost V 10 bases and J 5 bases, with 20 bases left between them. This CDR3 is built from 15 residues. The germline CDR1 and CDR2 sequences are SNHLY and FYNNEI. The chain's CDR3 is CANSKALPWTGELFF. For the CDR3, the DNA is TGTGCCAACTCCAAAGCGCTTCCGTGGACCGGGGAGCTGTTTTTT.

This chain links TRBV27 with TRBJ2-7, with D possibly matching TRBD1 (8 bases). Germline CDR1 MNHEY, CDR2 SMNVEV (reference sequence). CDR3 length: 16 residues. Deletions cut 0 bases from V and 0 bases from J, with 12 bases between. This CDR3 reads CASSLSAGQVSYEQYF. The CDR3 DNA follows: TGTGCCAGCAGTTTATCAGCGGGACAGGTCTCCTACGAGCAGTACTTC.

The rearrangement joins TRBV7-2 to TRBJ2-2; the D gene is possibly TRBD1 (5 bases). Germline CDR1 reads SGHTA; CDR2 reads FQGNSA. V shed 4 bases and J shed 4 bases, with 7 bases lying between them. The CDR3 totals 13 residues. The CDR3 reads CASSWGPTGELFF. CDR3 nucleotide sequence: TGTGCCAGCAGCTGGGGCCCCACCGGGGAGCTGTTTTTT.

This clone was seen once. The chain joins TRBV4-2 to TRBJ1-4; possible D gene TRBD1, 6 bases. Germline-derived CDR1 and CDR2 are LGHNA and YNFKEQ. The ends were cut back, 4 bases at V and 6 bases at J, with 18 bases in the middle. The CDR3 runs to 16 residues. The CDR3 DNA sequence: TGTGCCAGCAGCCGGTTCACTCAGGGGAGGGATGAAAAACTGTTTTTT. Translating gives CASSRFTQGRDEKLFF.

This sequence joins TRBV5-6 and TRBJ1-5; D gene ambiguous. The CDR3 runs 13 residues. The ends were cut back, 2 bases at V and 7 bases at J, with 10 bases in the middle. From germline, CDR1 is SGHDT and CDR2 YYEEEE. CDR3 coding DNA: TGTGCCAGCAGCTTCGGATCGGGACAGCCCCAGCATTTT. Its protein is CASSFGSGQPQHF.

With respect to this clone: This is likely an artifact of a read error, given a far larger clone one base away. This CDR3 is CASSFGGAKTQYF. As DNA, the CDR3 is TGCGCCAGCAGCTTCGGTGGGGCGAAGACCCAGTACTTC. The chain combines TRBV5-1 with TRBJ2-5, with a weak D call TRBD1 (5 bases). This CDR3 is 13 amino acids long. Germline-derived CDR1 and CDR2 are SGHRS and YFSETQ. Trimming stripped 2 bases from V and 6 bases from J, with 11 bases between.

V usage is TRBV19 and J usage is TRBJ1-2, with TRBD1 matching 9 bases. The V gene's germline CDR1 is LNHDA and CDR2 SQIVND (reference sequence). This CDR3 comprises 14 residues. The V segment lost 3 bases and the J segment 8 bases; nucleotides outside the gene matches: 7. In DNA form, the CDR3 reads TGTGCCAGTAGTATGGGACAGGGTCGAGGAGGCTACACCTTC. It codes for CASSMGQGRGGYTF.

In this sample, this clone turned up once. This likely came from a read error, as a far larger clone is one base away. The chain uses TRBV29-1 and TRBJ2-7, with 7 bases aligning to TRBD2. The germline gives CDR1 SQVTM, CDR2 ANQGSEA. The CDR3 runs 13 residues. The CDR3 loop is CSVEGDYSYGQYF. The CDR3 DNA follows: TGCAGCGTTGAGGGGGACTACTCCTACGGGCAGTACTTC.

The chain joins TRBV7-9 to TRBJ1-2, with a possible D match to TRBD1 (5 bases). Germline V lookup: CDR1 SEHNR, CDR2 FQNEAQ (reference sequence). The length of the CDR3 is 13 residues. V was shortened by 1 base and J by 7 bases, with 10 bases between the two germline ends. In DNA, the CDR3 is TGTGCCAGCAGCTTAGGTGCAGGGCTTGGCTACACCTTC. It translates to CASSLGAGLGYTF.

The chain's CDR3 is CASSRQNTEAFF. The CDR3 DNA sequence: TGTGCCAGCAGTAGACAGAACACTGAAGCTTTCTTT. The chain carries TRBV2 and TRBJ1-1; D call uncertain. V was cut by 5 bases and J by 1 base, with 5 bases left in between. The germline V gene encodes CDR1 SNHLY and CDR2 FYNNEI. The CDR3 has 12 residues.

The CDR3 DNA is TGTGCCAGCAGCCCCCAGGTGGAGGGGGAGACCCAGTACTTC. Translation gives CASSPQVEGETQYF. The chain combines TRBV9 with TRBJ2-5; D might be TRBD2 (6 bases). CDR1 and CDR2 (germline): SGDLS, YYNGEE. The CDR3 is 14 residues long. Trimming shortened V by 4 bases and J by 5 bases, and 15 bases separated the two germline ends.

In regard to this clone: One base separates it from a far larger clone, so it is likely a read error. The missing conserved phenylalanine or tryptophan at the end of this CDR3 makes a read error likely. V usage is TRBV30 and J usage is TRBJ1-1, with TRBD1 as a possible D gene (5 bases). V was cut by 2 bases and J by 1 base, with 17 bases left in between. Germline V gene sequence: CDR1 GTSNPN, CDR2 SVGIG (reference sequence). This CDR3 comprises 16 residues. CDR3 region: CAWSNSRVRPNTEAFL. The DNA for the CDR3 is TGTGCCTGGAGTAATTCCAGGGTTAGGCCGAACACTGAAGCTTTCCTT.

J is TRBJ2-7 and V is TRBV25-1; 10 bases agree with TRBD2. The CDR3 has 13 amino acids. V shed 4 bases, J shed 6 bases, and the junction held 3 bases outside the gene matches. Germline V lookup: CDR1 MGHDK, CDR2 SYGVNS. CDR3 sequence: CASSGAGGGEQYF. DNA of the CDR3: TGTGCCAGCAGTGGAGCGGGAGGGGGCGAGCAGTACTTC.

The V gene is TRBV25-1, the J gene TRBJ2-4; perhaps TRBD1 as D (5 bases). The CDR3 covers 15 residues. V lost 6 bases and J lost 0, with 12 bases in between. Germline lookup yields CDR1 MGHDK and CDR2 SYGVNS. The CDR3 is CASSPPGIAKNIQYF. The CDR3 bases are TGTGCCAGCAGCCCCCCAGGGATAGCCAAAAACATTCAGTACTTC.

Worth noting for this clone: This is likely an artifact of a read error, given a far larger clone one base away. The CDR3 end shows no conserved phenylalanine or tryptophan, and so a read error is likely. Different DNA sequences within this sample yield the same CDR3. The J gene is TRBJ1-1, the V gene TRBV5-4; no reliable D call. CDR3 length: 15 amino acids. Deletions cut 2 bases from V and 5 bases from J, with 16 bases between. Germline assignment: CDR1 SGHNT and CDR2 YYREEE (reference sequence). The CDR3 is CASSFLSQTGTEAFL. DNA for the CDR3: TGTGCCAGCAGCTTCCTTTCGCAGACTGGAACTGAAGCTTTCTTA.

The gene calls are TRBV27 and TRBJ2-7; D possibly matches TRBD1 or TRBD2 (5 bases each). The germline gives CDR1 MNHEY, CDR2 SMNVEV (reference sequence). With 5 bases removed from V and 2 bases from J, the gap between germline ends came to 13 bases. CDR3 length equals 14 residues. In DNA form, the CDR3 reads TGTGCCAGCAGTGCCTGGGACGGACCCTACGAGCAGTACTTC. Protein product: CASSAWDGPYEQYF.

This chain uses TRBV5-1 with TRBJ2-3; tentatively, D is TRBD1 (5 bases). V gave up 5 bases and J gave up 2 bases, with 9 bases separating them. Per the germline V gene, CDR1 is SGHRS and CDR2 is YFSETQ. CDR3 length: 13 residues. The CDR3 bases are TGCGCCAGCAGACTGGACATCACAGATACGCAGTATTTT. Translation gives CASRLDITDTQYF.

About this clone: This may arise from a read error, as a much more abundant clone is one base away. The same CDR3 arises from other DNA sequences in this sample as well. The chain couples TRBV6-1 to TRBJ2-3, with TRBD1 matching 11 bases. CDR1 and CDR2 from the germline V gene are MNHNS and SASEGT. CDR3 size: 17 residues. The V segment lost 3 bases and the J segment 1 base; nucleotides outside the gene matches: 6. CDR3 nucleotides: TGTGCCAGCAGTGAGCCGGACAGGGGGCTTCGCACAGATACGCAGTATTTT. Translated: CASSEPDRGLRTDTQYF.

This clone is labeled medium-sized. The same CDR3 can be traced to other DNA sequences in this sample. The CDR3 loop is CASSPLALAGGSGANVLTF. CDR3 DNA sequence: TGTGCCAGCTCACCACTCGCACTAGCGGGAGGGTCTGGGGCCAACGTCCTGACTTTC. The chain carries TRBV18 and TRBJ2-6, with 13 bases lining up with TRBD2. The V gene's germline CDR1 is KGHSH and CDR2 LQKENI. CDR3 length: 19 amino acids. After removal of 1 base from V and 1 base from J, the junction contained 4 bases not matched to a gene.

This clone has just a few counts. The chain employs TRBV18 and TRBJ2-5; D is possibly TRBD1 (6 bases). The germline V and J ends were trimmed by 3 bases and 2 bases, with 13 bases remaining between them. Germline assignment: CDR1 KGHSH and CDR2 LQKENI. The CDR3 runs 15 residues. The CDR3 loop is CASSPRNGQQETQYF. The CDR3 DNA is TGTGCCAGCTCACCGCGAAATGGACAGCAAGAGACCCAGTACTTC. The full variable domain, with the rest looked up from reference TRBV18 and TRBJ2-5, is NAGVMQNPRHLVRRRGQEARLRCSPMKGHSHVYWYRQLPEEGLKFMVYLQKENIIDESGMPKERFSAEFPKEGPSILRIQQVVRGDSAAYFCASSPRNGQQETQYFGPGTRLLVL.

CDR3: CASSKAPRGGDSNQPQHF. The CDR3 nucleotides read TGTGCCAGCAGCAAAGCGCCCCGGGGAGGGGATAGCAATCAGCCCCAGCATTTT. The chain is built from TRBV21-1 and TRBJ1-5. TRBV21-1 is classified as a pseudogene. CDR3 length: 18 amino acids.

This sequence joins TRBV25-1 and TRBJ2-2; the D gene is possibly TRBD2 (6 bases). From germline, CDR1 is MGHDK and CDR2 SYGVNS. Trimming left V 1 base short and J 2 bases short, with 8 bases between. This CDR3 has 15 residues. CDR3 loop: CASSEWRGNTGELFF. The CDR3 DNA is TGTGCCAGCAGTGAATGGAGGGGCAACACCGGGGAGCTGTTTTTT.

This clone is a singleton in its sample. This rearrangement joins TRBV28 to TRBJ1-1, with D perhaps TRBD1 (5 bases). The V end lost 5 bases, the J end lost 0 bases, and 19 bases lay between the germline ends. This CDR3 contains 17 residues. CDR1 is MDHEN and CDR2 is SYDVKM in the germline V gene. The CDR3 nucleotides read TGTGCCAGCAGTCCAACCCTCGGGACCGGCATGAACACTGAAGCTTTCTTT. This gives the protein CASSPTLGTGMNTEAFF.

This clone was seen just once. J is TRBJ2-5 and V is TRBV5-4, with 10 bases matching TRBD2. V lost 4 bases to trimming and J lost 2 bases; unmatched junction nucleotides: 2. The germline V gene has CDR1 SGHNT and CDR2 YYREEE (reference sequence). The CDR3 contains 14 residues. DNA for the CDR3: TGTGCCAGCAGCCTGGGACTAGCGCAAGAGACCCAGTACTTC. Translation: CASSLGLAQETQYF. The variable domain in full, completed from reference TRBV5-4 and TRBJ2-5, reads ETGVTQSPTHLIKTRGQQVTLRCSSQSGHNTVSWYQQALGQGPQFIFQYYREEENGRGNFPPRFSGLQFPNYSSELNVNALELDDSALYLCASSLGLAQETQYFGPGTRLLVL.

About this clone: With a much larger clone just one base away, this may be a read error. The sample contains more than one DNA sequence encoding this CDR3. The chain recombines TRBV28 with TRBJ2-3; D not resolved. Germline CDR1 reads MDHEN; CDR2 reads SYDVKM. CDR3 length: 12 residues. V lost 8 bases and J lost 4, with 10 bases in between. CDR3 DNA sequence: TGTGCCAGCTCGGCCTATCCAGATACGCAGTATTTT. Amino acid sequence: CASSAYPDTQYF. Filled out from reference TRBV28 and TRBJ2-3, the complete variable domain reads DVKVTQSSRYLVKRTGEKVFLECVQDMDHENMFWYRQDPGLGLRLIYFSYDVKMKEKGDIPEGYSVSREKKERFSLILESASTNQTSMYLCASSAYPDTQYFGPGTRLTVL.

As to this clone: Only one base separates this from a far larger clonotype, so it likely reflects a read error. The chain joins TRBV11-2 to TRBJ2-7; unclear D gene. The CDR3 runs to 14 residues. Germline CDR1 SGHAT, CDR2 FQNNGV. V gave up 0 bases and J gave up 0 bases, with 6 bases separating them. CDR3 bases: TGTGCCAGCAGCTTAGATCCAGACTCCTACGAGCAGTACTTC. Protein sequence: CASSLDPDSYEQYF.

The chain uses TRBV4-2 and TRBJ2-3; 11 bases map to TRBD2. Germline loops: CDR1 LGHNA, CDR2 YNFKEQ. After removal of 4 bases from V and 3 bases from J, the junction contained 9 bases not matched to a gene. The CDR3 sequence is 17 residues long. The CDR3 spells CASSPQKLAGDTDTQYF. CDR3 coding DNA: TGTGCCAGCAGCCCACAAAAACTAGCGGGGGATACAGATACGCAGTATTTT.

Concerning this clone itself: This likely traces to a read error, being one base from a far larger clone. Different DNA sequences within this sample yield the same CDR3. This sequence joins TRBV2 and TRBJ2-7; D possibly corresponds to TRBD2 (5 bases). Germline CDR1 is SNHLY and CDR2 is FYNNEI. The CDR3 covers 15 residues. For the CDR3, the DNA is TGTGCTAGCACCCGCGGTCGGGGTTTGGGCAACGAGCAGTACTTC. Translated: CASTRGRGLGNEQYF.